The sample holds a few counts of the clone carrying this T cell receptor (beta chain). The antigen is not known. Measured with immunoSEQ multiplex PCR; TCRdb has only the in-frame clones, and not every one. The sample includes some 40,000 clones, 75% of them seen just once. This entry is derived from a study of pediatric ulcerative colitis. Study observations and caveats: Two rectal clonotypes were found only in ulcerative colitis patients, all of them. Acute severe colitis showed lower rectal diversity from clonal expansions.

Trimming left V 1 base short and J 0 bases short, with 13 bases between. Germline V lookup: CDR1 SGHRS, CDR2 YFSETQ. The CDR3 is 17 amino acids. One to two pinch biopsies were taken from the rectum during colonoscopy. This sequence was found in a boy younger than 18 with severe ulcerative colitis. Sequences were obtained from gut tissue. The rearrangement links TRBV5-1 to TRBJ2-2; a possible D gene is TRBD2 (5 bases). CDR3 sequence: CASSLPRAHANTGELFF. The DNA of the CDR3 is TGCGCCAGCAGCTTGCCGAGGGCCCATGCGAACACCGGGGAGCTGTTTTTT.